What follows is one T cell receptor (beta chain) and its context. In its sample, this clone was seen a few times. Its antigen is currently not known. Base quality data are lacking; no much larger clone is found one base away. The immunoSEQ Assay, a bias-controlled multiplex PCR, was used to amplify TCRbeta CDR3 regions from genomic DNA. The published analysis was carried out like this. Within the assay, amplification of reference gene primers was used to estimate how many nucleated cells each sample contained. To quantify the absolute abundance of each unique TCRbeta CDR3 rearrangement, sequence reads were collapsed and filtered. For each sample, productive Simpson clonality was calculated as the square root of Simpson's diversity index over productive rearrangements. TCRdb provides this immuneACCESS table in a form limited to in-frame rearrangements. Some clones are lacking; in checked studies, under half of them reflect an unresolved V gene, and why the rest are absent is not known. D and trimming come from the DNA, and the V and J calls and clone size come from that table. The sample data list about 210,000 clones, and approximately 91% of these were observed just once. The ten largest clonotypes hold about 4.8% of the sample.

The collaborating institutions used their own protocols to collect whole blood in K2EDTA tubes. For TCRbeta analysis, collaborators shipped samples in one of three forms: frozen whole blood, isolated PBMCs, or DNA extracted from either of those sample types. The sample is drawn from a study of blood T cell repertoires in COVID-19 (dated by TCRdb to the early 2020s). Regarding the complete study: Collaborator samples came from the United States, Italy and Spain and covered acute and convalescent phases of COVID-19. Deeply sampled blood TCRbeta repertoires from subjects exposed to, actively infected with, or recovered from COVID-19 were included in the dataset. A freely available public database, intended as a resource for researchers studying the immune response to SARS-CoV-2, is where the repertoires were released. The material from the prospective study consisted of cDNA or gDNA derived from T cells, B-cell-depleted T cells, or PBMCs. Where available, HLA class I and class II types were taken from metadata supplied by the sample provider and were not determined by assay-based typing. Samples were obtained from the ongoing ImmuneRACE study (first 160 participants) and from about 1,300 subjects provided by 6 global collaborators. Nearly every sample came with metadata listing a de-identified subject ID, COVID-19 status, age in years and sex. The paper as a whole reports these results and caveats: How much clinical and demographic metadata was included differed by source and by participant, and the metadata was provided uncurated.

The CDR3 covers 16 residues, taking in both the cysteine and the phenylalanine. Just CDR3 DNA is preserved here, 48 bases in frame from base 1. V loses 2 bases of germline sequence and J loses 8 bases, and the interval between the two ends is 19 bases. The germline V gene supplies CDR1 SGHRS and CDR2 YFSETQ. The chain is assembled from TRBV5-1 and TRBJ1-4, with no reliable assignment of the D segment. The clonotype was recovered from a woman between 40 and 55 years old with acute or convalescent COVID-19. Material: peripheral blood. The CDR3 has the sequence CASSLDPGAPGEKLFF. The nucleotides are TGCGCCAGCAGCTTAGACCCGGGTGCGCCTGGAGAAAAACTGTTTTTT.